These 4 T cell receptor beta chains were all obtained from the same sample, sequenced in a study of spatial heterogeneity in lung cancer. Time point described: sample taken at primary tumor resection. Via MiXCR, TCRdb re-called the 5' RACE reads, giving one row per CDR3 protein. The sample records about 27,000 distinct CDR3 sequences, under 8.5% being singletons. Study-wide results and caveats: Tumor mutation counts were tracked by expanded intratumoral alpha and beta TCR counts.

These TCRs' antigens remain unknown. Sample: lung tumor tissue, taken at surgery. Every receptor here comes from a male donor with early-stage non-small cell lung cancer.

This clonotype has a handful of counts. The rearrangement joins TRBV20-1 to TRBJ1-5; 7 bases are a match to TRBD1. Germline CDR1 is DFQATT and CDR2 is SNEGSKA (reference sequence). CDR3 length: 15 amino acids. J was trimmed by 0 bases and V by 6 bases; bases with no gene match: 8. The CDR3 reads CSAIQGHYSNQPQHF. As DNA, the CDR3 is TGCAGTGCCATACAGGGGCACTATAGCAATCAGCCCCAGCATTTT.

This clonotype has just a few counts. This chain joins TRBV29-1 and TRBJ2-3; TRBD2 aligns across 10 bases. CDR3 size: 16 residues. Germline assignment: CDR1 SQVTM and CDR2 ANQGSEA. J gave up 2 bases and V 6 bases, and 11 bases lay outside the gene matches. This chain's CDR3 is CSVDALTSGVTDTQYF. CDR3 nucleotide sequence: TGCAGCGTGGACGCTCTTACTAGCGGGGTCACAGATACGCAGTATTTT.

Ten or more counts support this clonotype. The chain links TRBV20-1 to TRBJ2-3; D is undetermined. The V gene's germline CDR1 is DFQATT and CDR2 SNEGSKA (reference sequence). Trimming removed 3 bases from V and 0 bases from J, with 10 bases in between. CDR3 size: 14 residues. The CDR3 DNA is TGCAGTGCTAGCACGGCTACTAGCACAGATACGCAGTATTTT. It codes for CSASTATSTDTQYF.

This clonotype was counted ten times or more. J is TRBJ2-7 and V is TRBV28; D may be TRBD1 (5 bases). Trimming shortened V by 10 bases and J by 7 bases, and 20 bases separated the two germline ends. The CDR3 contains 13 residues. Germline CDR1 and CDR2: MDHEN and SYDVKM. Here the CDR3 DNA reads TGTGCCACGCGGTTAGCCTCAGGGCAAGAGCAGTACTTC. It yields the protein CATRLASGQEQYF.